The clone carrying this T cell receptor (beta chain) has just a few counts. Next came a second PCR, run for about 7 to 12 cycles, which used a sample-barcoded 5' primer along with a J-beta primer mix. TCRdb reprocessed the 5' RACE reads via MiXCR and lists one record per CDR3 protein. The data show fewer than 650,000 distinct CDR3 sequences, over 25% seen once. This sample was included in a study of blood T cells in healthy people across ages. Extraction of total RNA produced a minimum of 5 micrograms from each sample. The V and J ends lost 6 bases and 4 bases respectively, with 12 bases between them. Germline values: CDR1 MNHNS, CDR2 SASEGT. The CDR3 totals 13 residues. A further study also used this sample, focusing on T cells of mothers and their children. That investigation notes: A handful of children, together with their three healthy Caucasian mothers, made up the donors.

The sequenced material came from blood. The source is a boy aged 2-9 years in good health. The chain employs TRBV6-1 and TRBJ1-2, with no clear D. The CDR3 bases are TGTGCCAGCAGCGCCGAAGTTCTCTATGGCTACACCTTC. Residues: CASSAEVLYGYTF.